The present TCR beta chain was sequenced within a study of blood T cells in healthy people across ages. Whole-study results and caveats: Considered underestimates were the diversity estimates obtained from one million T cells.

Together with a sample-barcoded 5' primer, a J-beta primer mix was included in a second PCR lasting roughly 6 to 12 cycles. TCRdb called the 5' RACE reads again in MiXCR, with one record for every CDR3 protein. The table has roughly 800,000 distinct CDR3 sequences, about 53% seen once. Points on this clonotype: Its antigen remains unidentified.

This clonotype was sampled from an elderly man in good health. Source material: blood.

CDR3 DNA: TGTGCCAGCAGCCCCCTATGGACTAGCGGGAGCTACGAGCAGTACTTC. Amino acids: CASSPLWTSGSYEQYF. The chain recombines TRBV11-2 with TRBJ2-7; TRBD2 matches at 13 bases. The CDR3 has 16 residues. Germline CDR1 is SGHAT and CDR2 is FQNNGV. V shed 5 bases, J shed 3 bases, and the junction held 7 bases outside the gene matches.